Listed below are T cell receptor beta chains from one sample, sequenced in a study of T cell changes during pregnancy in multiple sclerosis. Clones were sequenced by immunoSEQ multiplex PCR, and TCRdb holds only the in-frame ones, with some missing. Of around 50,000 clones detected, over 85% appear once; the ten largest clones hold 0.47%. The sample in question was CD4+ T cells from peripheral blood mononuclear cells, obtained in the first trimester of pregnancy. The receptor set was obtained from a female donor with multiple sclerosis, enrolled in a pregnancy study. The CDR3 runs from the conserved cysteine through the conserved F or W. Fields, in order: V gene, clone size, J gene, D gene, CDR3 DNA, CDR3 protein. D genes are given only for firm matches. Not all rows give a size; the values are once, few, many and, for expanded clones, a class.

>TRBV30|-|TRBJ2-3|-
TGTGCCTGGAGTGGCCTGCGGATTTTCACAGATACGCAGTATTTT
CAWSGLRIFTDTQYF
>TRBV2|-|TRBJ1-3|-
TGTGCCAGCAGAACCGGGATCATACGACGAAACACCATATATTTT
CASRTGIIRRNTIYF
>TRBV5-1|-|TRBJ1-2|-
TGCGCCAGCAGCCATGACCGAGGGGGATCCGGCTACACCTTC
CASSHDRGGSGYTF
>TRBV5-1|-|TRBJ1-6|TRBD1
TGCGCCAGCAGCTTGGAAGCTTTCGGACAGGTGTCCATAGCCCTCCACTTT
CASSLEAFGQVSIALHF
>TRBV6-6|-|TRBJ1-4|-
TGTGCCAGCAGTTACGGTCGAAGAGGAACTAATGAAAAACTGTTTTTT
CASSYGRRGTNEKLFF
>TRBV18|-|TRBJ2-3|TRBD1
TGTGCCAGCTCACTCCAGACAGGGGATCGGCGCACAGATACGCAGTATTTT
CASSLQTGDRRTDTQYF
>TRBV5-5|few|TRBJ2-7|-
TGTGCCAGCAGCAGACAGGAGTCCTACGAGCAGTACTTC
CASSRQESYEQYF
>TRBV7-2|-|TRBJ2-3|-
TGTGCCAGCAGCTTAGCGCCACTCTTATCAGATACGCAGTATTTT
CASSLAPLLSDTQYF
>TRBV19|-|TRBJ2-5|TRBD2
TGTGCCAGTAGTAGGCTCCGGAGCGGGGGGCGGGGGAGAGAGACCCAGTACTTC
CASSRLRSGGRGRETQYF
>TRBV10-3|-|TRBJ2-1|TRBD2
TGTGCCATCAGTGAGTCGCAGGGCGGGGGGGCCTACAATGAGCAGTTCTTC
CAISESQGGGAYNEQFF
>TRBV6-4|-|TRBJ1-1|-
TGTGCCAGCAGTGAACAGGAGGGGACTGAAGCTTTCTTT
CASSEQEGTEAFF
>TRBV29-1|-|TRBJ2-7|TRBD1
TGCAGCGTTTGTGCCGGGACAGGGGGCTTATACGAGCAGTACTTC
CSVCAGTGGLYEQYF
>TRBV7-9|once|TRBJ2-7|TRBD1
TGTGCCAGCAGCTCCGCCGACAGGGGCGAGCAGTACTTC
CASSSADRGEQYF
>TRBV11-2|once|TRBJ2-1|-
TGTGCCAGCAGCTTAGATATCGTCTACAATGAGCAGTTCTTC
CASSLDIVYNEQFF
>TRBV5-1|-|TRBJ1-2|-
TGCGCCAGCAGCTTGGAGCAGGGTCCCCATGGCTACACCTTC
CASSLEQGPHGYTF
>TRBV29-1|-|TRBJ2-6|TRBD1
TGCAGCGTTTCCCCGGGACAGGGGGCATCTGGGGCCAACGTCCTGACTTTC
CSVSPGQGASGANVLTF
>TRBV6-1|-|TRBJ1-3|-
TGTGCCAGCATCGACACGGCTGGAAACACCATATATTTT
CASIDTAGNTIYF
>TRBV15|-|TRBJ2-2|-
TGTGCCACCAGCAGAGGGACGGGGGCCGGGGAGCTGTTTTTT
CATSRGTGAGELFF